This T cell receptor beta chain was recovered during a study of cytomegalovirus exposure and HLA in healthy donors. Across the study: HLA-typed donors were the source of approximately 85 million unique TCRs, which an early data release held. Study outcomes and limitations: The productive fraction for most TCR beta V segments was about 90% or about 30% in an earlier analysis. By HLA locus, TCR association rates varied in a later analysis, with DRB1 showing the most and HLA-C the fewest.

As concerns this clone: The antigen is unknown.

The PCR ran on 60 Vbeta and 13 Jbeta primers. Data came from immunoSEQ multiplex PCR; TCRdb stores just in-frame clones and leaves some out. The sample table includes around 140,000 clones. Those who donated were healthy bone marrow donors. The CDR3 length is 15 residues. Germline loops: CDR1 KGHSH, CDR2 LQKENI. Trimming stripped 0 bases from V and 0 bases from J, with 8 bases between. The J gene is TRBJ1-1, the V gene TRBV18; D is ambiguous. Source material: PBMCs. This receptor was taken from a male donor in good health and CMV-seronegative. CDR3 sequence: CASSPPGSLNTEAFF. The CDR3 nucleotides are TGTGCCAGCTCACCACCGGGCAGCCTGAACACTGAAGCTTTCTTT. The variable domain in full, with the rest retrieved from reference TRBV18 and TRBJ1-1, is NAGVMQNPRHLVRRRGQEARLRCSPMKGHSHVYWYRQLPEEGLKFMVYLQKENIIDESGMPKERFSAEFPKEGPSILRIQQVVRGDSAAYFCASSPPGSLNTEAFFGQGTRLTVV.